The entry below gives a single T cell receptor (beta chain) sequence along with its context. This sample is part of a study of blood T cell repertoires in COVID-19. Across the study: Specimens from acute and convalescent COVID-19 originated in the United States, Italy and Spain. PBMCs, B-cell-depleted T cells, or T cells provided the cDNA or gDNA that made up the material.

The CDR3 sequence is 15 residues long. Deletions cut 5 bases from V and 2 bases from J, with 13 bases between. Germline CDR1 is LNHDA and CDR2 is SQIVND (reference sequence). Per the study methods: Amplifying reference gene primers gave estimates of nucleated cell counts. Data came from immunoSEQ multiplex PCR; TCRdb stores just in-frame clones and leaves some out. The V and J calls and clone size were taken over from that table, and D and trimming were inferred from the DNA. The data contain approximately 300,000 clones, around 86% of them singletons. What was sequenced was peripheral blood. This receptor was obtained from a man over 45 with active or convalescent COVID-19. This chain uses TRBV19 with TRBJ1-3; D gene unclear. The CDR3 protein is CASSDQARTGNTIYF. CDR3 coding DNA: TGTGCCAGTAGTGACCAGGCCAGGACTGGAAACACCATATATTTT.